Listed here are 21 T cell receptor beta chains from one sample, sequenced in a study of OX40 agonist ivuxolimab in advanced cancers. The method was immunoSEQ multiplex PCR; TCRdb's version includes in-frame clones alone and lacks a portion of them. The sample includes over 60,000 clones, around 84% of them seen just once. This specimen consisted of CD4+ or CD8+ T cells sorted from blood, obtained in a trial of the OX40 agonist ivuxolimab. The receptors stem from an adult with an advanced solid tumor such as melanoma, head and neck, liver or kidney cancer.

The sample holds one count of this clone. This rearrangement joins TRBV11-3 to TRBJ1-2; 7 positions agree with TRBD1. The J segment lost 6 bases and the V segment lost 1 base, leaving 11 bases of the junction unmatched. This CDR3 has 16 amino acids. Germline CDR1 SGHNT, CDR2 YENEEA. CDR3 sequence reads: CASSLVLQGKRNGYTF. The CDR3 DNA sequence: TGTGCCAGCAGCTTAGTCCTACAGGGGAAAAGAAATGGCTACACCTTC.

The gene calls are TRBV20-1 and TRBJ1-2; D is perhaps TRBD1 (6 bases). The CDR3 contains 11 residues. Trimming removed 4 bases at V and 5 bases at J, with 8 bases between. Germline V CDR1 and CDR2: DFQATT, SNEGSKA (reference sequence). CDR3 sequence (DNA): TGCAGTGCTAAGCAGGGGTATGGCTACACCTTC. As protein: CSAKQGYGYTF.

The V gene is TRBV7-2, the J gene TRBJ1-1, with a tentative D call TRBD1 (5 bases). The CDR3 sequence is 14 residues long. From germline, CDR1 is SGHTA and CDR2 FQGNSA. With 1 base removed from V and 4 bases from J, the gap between germline ends came to 10 bases. The CDR3 bases are TGTGCCAGCAGCTTAGTTAGGCAGGGCACTGAAGCTTTCTTT. Its translation: CASSLVRQGTEAFF.

In the case of this clone: The germline gene is not matched at one end of the junction; a read error may be the cause. The chain couples TRBV4-1 to TRBJ2-6; D call uncertain. CDR1 and CDR2 (germline): MGHRA, YSYEKL. There are 16 residues in the CDR3. The CDR3 region is CAGSQECLPRANVLTF. The CDR3, as DNA: TGCGCCGGCAGCCAAGAATGCCTCCCCAGGGCCAACGTCCTGACTTTC.

The chain has TRBV19 and TRBJ1-5; 7 nucleotides agree with TRBD1. The CDR3 has 16 amino acids. Germline CDR1 LNHDA, CDR2 SQIVND (reference sequence). The J segment lost 0 bases and the V segment lost 4 bases, leaving 6 bases of the junction unmatched. The DNA of the CDR3 is TGTGCCAGTAGTACGGACAGGACTTATAGCAATCAGCCCCAGCATTTT. Translation: CASSTDRTYSNQPQHF. The full variable domain, its missing parts supplied by reference TRBV19 and TRBJ1-5, is DGGITQSPKYLFRKEGQNVTLSCEQNLNHDAMYWYRQDPGQGLRLIYYSQIVNDFQKGDIAEGYSVSREKKESFPLTVTSAQKNPTAFYLCASSTDRTYSNQPQHFGDGTRLSIL.

This clone was observed once. The V call is TRBV5-4, the J call TRBJ1-1, with 8 bases identical to TRBD1. From germline, CDR1 is SGHNT and CDR2 YYREEE (reference sequence). CDR3 length: 16 residues. With 4 bases clipped from V and 1 base from J, the junction kept 9 bases outside the gene matches. For the CDR3, the DNA is TGTGCCAGCAGCCTGAAGACAGGGGCGGCGAACACTGAAGCTTTCTTT. This encodes CASSLKTGAANTEAFF.

This chain connects TRBV6-6 to TRBJ2-7, with 8 bases fitting TRBD1. With V trimmed by 2 bases and J by 5 bases, 8 bases remained unmatched. The CDR3 covers 15 residues. CDR1 and CDR2 (germline): MNHNY, SVGAGI (reference sequence). The CDR3 DNA reads as TGTGCCAGCAGTTACACCGGACAGGGTAACGACGAGCAGTACTTC. Encoded protein: CASSYTGQGNDEQYF.

V gene TRBV4-1 combines with J gene TRBJ2-5; the D is unclear. The V end was cut by 0 bases, the J end by 4 bases, with 6 bases between. Germline lookup yields CDR1 MGHRA and CDR2 YSYEKL. CDR3 length: 13 amino acids. Here the CDR3 reads CASSQDNPETQYF. CDR3 bases: TGCGCCAGCAGCCAAGATAACCCAGAGACCCAGTACTTC.

The chain combines TRBV2 with TRBJ1-5, with a tentative D call TRBD1 (5 bases). Germline loops: CDR1 SNHLY, CDR2 FYNNEI. This CDR3 spans 17 amino acids. V was cut by 3 bases and J by 0 bases, with 15 bases left in between. CDR3 residues: CASSEVKGLYSNQPQHF. The CDR3 bases are TGTGCCAGCAGTGAGGTTAAGGGACTTTATAGCAATCAGCCCCAGCATTTT.

The gene calls are TRBV5-1 and TRBJ1-1; D is unresolved. The CDR3 contains 14 residues. V was shortened by 4 bases and J by 2 bases, with 12 bases between the two germline ends. CDR1 and CDR2 (germline): SGHRS, YFSETQ. The CDR3 protein is CASSAWIDNTEAFF. DNA for the CDR3: TGCGCCAGCAGCGCCTGGATAGACAACACTGAAGCTTTCTTT.

This clone was found a few times. V usage is TRBV7-5 and J usage is TRBJ2-3; the D call TRBD2 from the table was never checked on the DNA. TRBV7-5 is reported as a pseudogene. This CDR3 contains 20 residues. The CDR3 protein is CVRSLPGGKGGAGSTDTQYF. CDR3 coding DNA: TGTGTCAGAAGCTTACCCGGCGGGAAAGGGGGAGCGGGAAGCACAGATACGCAGTATTTT.

This chain joins TRBV21-1 and TRBJ2-1; the table's TRBD2 call for D was not verified on the DNA. TRBV21-1 is a recognized pseudogene. The CDR3 totals 18 residues. CDR3 amino acids: CASSKVRGVGGSAPEQFF. In DNA form, the CDR3 reads TGTGCCAGCAGCAAAGTCCGCGGGGTGGGCGGGAGTGCTCCTGAGCAGTTCTTC.

J is TRBJ2-5 and V is TRBV5-4, with 10 bases aligning to TRBD2. The CDR3 is 14 amino acids. Per the germline V gene, CDR1 is SGHNT and CDR2 is YYREEE (reference sequence). V lost 3 bases to trimming and J lost 5 bases; unmatched junction nucleotides: 4. The CDR3 DNA follows: TGTGCCAGCAGCTCCCAGCGGGAGGGGGAGACCCAGTACTTC. It specifies CASSSQREGETQYF.

The rearrangement joins TRBV4-2 to TRBJ2-2; 7 nucleotides match TRBD2. The ends lost 4 bases at V and 4 bases at J; junction bases unmatched: 6. The length of the CDR3 is 15 residues. Germline V gene sequence: CDR1 LGHNA, CDR2 YNFKEQ. The chain's CDR3 is CASSRGSGGTGELFF. The CDR3 DNA reads as TGTGCCAGCAGCCGCGGCTCGGGGGGCACCGGGGAGCTGTTTTTT.

The chain links TRBV30 to TRBJ2-5; 7 nucleotides agree with TRBD1. Gene TRBJ2-7 matches the end of the DNA better, so the J call may be wrong. Germline-derived CDR1 and CDR2 are GTSNPN and SVGIG (reference sequence). The CDR3 is made up of 14 amino acids. CDR3 region: CAWRTTGRAYEQYF. DNA of the CDR3: TGTGCCTGGAGGACGACAGGGCGCGCCTACGAGCAGTACTTC.

The V call is TRBV19, the J call TRBJ2-2; TRBD1 matches 8 bases. The CDR3 is 13 residues long. Germline trimming cut 7 bases from V and 9 bases from J; bases unmatched to any gene: 7. The germline gives CDR1 LNHDA, CDR2 SQIVND (reference sequence). In DNA form, the CDR3 reads TGTGCCAGTAAAGGGCAGGGGGCTAGGGAGCTGTTTTTT. The encoded protein is CASKGQGARELFF.

The chain has TRBV5-3 and TRBJ2-7; 10 bases are a match to TRBD2. TRBV5-3 belongs to the ORF category, with a function that is uncertain. The CDR3 is 16 amino acids. Germline trimming cut 3 bases from V and 2 bases from J; bases unmatched to any gene: 8. The CDR3 region has the DNA TGTGCCAGAAGCTGCACCCTAGCGGGAGCCACCTACGAGCAGTACTTC. Translation: CARSCTLAGATYEQYF.

A few counts support this clone. V and J are TRBV5-1 and TRBJ2-5; D call uncertain. V was clipped by 2 bases and J by 3 bases, with 8 bases between them. The germline V gene encodes CDR1 SGHRS and CDR2 YFSETQ. This CDR3 has 13 residues. CDR3 DNA sequence: TGCGCCAGCAGCTTAGGAAGTGAAGAGACCCAGTACTTC. Amino acids: CASSLGSEETQYF.

This clone was detected a few times. The gene calls are TRBV2 and TRBJ1-1; D is ambiguous. This CDR3 comprises 14 residues. CDR1 is SNHLY and CDR2 is FYNNEI in the germline V gene. Trimming removed 1 base at V and 3 bases at J, with 9 bases between. The CDR3 DNA reads as TGTGCCAGCAGTGAAGACAGAAGGGACACTGAAGCTTTCTTT. Translated, it gives CASSEDRRDTEAFF.

This rearrangement joins TRBV6-1 to TRBJ2-7, with D possibly TRBD2 on 6 matching bases. This CDR3 contains 16 residues. The V end lost 3 bases, the J end lost 4 bases, and 19 bases lay between the germline ends. Germline V gene data show CDR1 as MNHNS and CDR2 as SASEGT. CDR3 coding DNA: TGTGCCAGCAGTGACAACTTCGGGGGAGCCCCTTACGAGCAGTACTTC. Translation: CASSDNFGGAPYEQYF.

The chain joins TRBV5-1 to TRBJ2-5, with TRBD1 identical over 9 bases. Unmatched junction bases numbered 6, after V lost 3 bases and J lost 3 bases. The CDR3 has 15 amino acids. The V gene's germline CDR1 is SGHRS and CDR2 YFSETQ. CDR3 amino acids: CASSYRGQGKETQYF. The CDR3 region has the DNA TGCGCCAGCAGCTACAGGGGGCAGGGAAAAGAGACCCAGTACTTC.